A selection of T cell receptor beta chains follows, all from one sample in a study of patients and donors after allogeneic stem cell transplantation. Each CDR3 protein gets one entry after TCRdb re-called the RT-PCR reads with MiXCR. The table lists fewer than 10,000 distinct CDR3 sequences, approximately 4% of them singletons, with just under 20% in the top ten. The sample comprised blood, either unsorted or a sorted T cell fraction (not recorded which). These receptors came from a human donor who was either an allogeneic HSCT recipient or a stem cell or donor lymphocyte infusion donor (not recorded which). It is not recorded whose cells these are; they may come from a transplant donor. Both conserved end residues are part of each CDR3. A D gene is named only where the DNA matches it firmly. Clone size appears in some rows only: once, few, many, or a class for an expanded clone.

D,size,J,V,DNA,CDR3
.,many,TRBJ2-3,TRBV4-1,TGCGCCAGCAGCCAAGAATATCTTCCGGGGGTAGGAGATACGCAGTATTTT,CASSQEYLPGVGDTQYF
.,.,TRBJ2-3,TRBV18,TGTGCCAGCTCACCACGCGGGACTTCTAGCACAGATACGCAGTATTTT,CASSPRGTSSTDTQYF
TRBD2,many,TRBJ2-7,TRBV7-9,TGTGCCAGCAGCCTTAGCGGGAGGCCCTCCAACGAGCAGTACTTC,CASSLSGRPSNEQYF
.,medium-sized,TRBJ1-5,TRBV29-1,TGCAGCGTTGGAGGGAATTCTAATCAGCCCCAGCATTTT,CSVGGNSNQPQHF
.,many,TRBJ2-7,TRBV3-1,TGTGCCAGCAGCCAAGATTACCTTTCCGAGCAGTACTTC,CASSQDYLSEQYF
.,medium-sized,TRBJ2-3,TRBV7-2,TGTGCCAGCAGCTTAAATGGGCAGGGCGGCACAGATACGCAGTATTTT,CASSLNGQGGTDTQYF
TRBD1,many,TRBJ2-7,TRBV20-1,TGCAGTGCGCCCCGGGACAGGACTTCCTACGAGCAGTACTTC,CSAPRDRTSYEQYF
.,medium-sized,TRBJ1-2,TRBV5-1,TGCGCCAGCAGCTTGGGGGGGACCGCAGTATCTGGCTACACCTTC,CASSLGGTAVSGYTF
.,medium-sized,TRBJ2-1,TRBV7-9,TGTGCCAGCAGCCCCACAGGGTTTGAGCAGTTCTTC,CASSPTGFEQFF
TRBD2,many,TRBJ2-7,TRBV20-1,TGCAGTGCTCAATACGCGGGAGGAGAGTACGAGCAGTACTTC,CSAQYAGGEYEQYF